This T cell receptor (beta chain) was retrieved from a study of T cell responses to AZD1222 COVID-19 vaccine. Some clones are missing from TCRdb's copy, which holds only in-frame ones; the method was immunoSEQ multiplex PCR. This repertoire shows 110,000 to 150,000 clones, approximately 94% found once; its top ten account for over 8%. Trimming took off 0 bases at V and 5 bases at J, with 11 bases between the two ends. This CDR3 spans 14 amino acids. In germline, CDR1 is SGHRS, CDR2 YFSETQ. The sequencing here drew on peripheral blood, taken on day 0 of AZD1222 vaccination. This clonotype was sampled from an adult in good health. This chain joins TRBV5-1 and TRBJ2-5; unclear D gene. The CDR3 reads CASSLAPTEETQYF. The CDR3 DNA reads TGCGCCAGCAGCTTGGCGCCAACGGAGGAGACCCAGTACTTC. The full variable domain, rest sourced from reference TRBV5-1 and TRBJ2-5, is KAGVTQTPRYLIKTRGQQVTLSCSPISGHRSVSWYQQTPGQGLQFLFEYFSETQRNKGNFPGRFSGRQFSNSRSEMNVSTLELGDSALYLCASSLAPTEETQYFGPGTRLLVL.